This T cell receptor beta chain was identified during a study of shared clonotypes between healthy human individuals. This CDR3 has 15 residues. Germline V gene lookup returns CDR1 GTSNPN and CDR2 SVGIG (reference sequence). The V gene end was trimmed by 3 bases and the J gene end by 4 bases; junction bases not matched to a gene: 3. Here immunoSEQ multiplex PCR was the method, and the copy in TCRdb shows in-frame clones only, minus some. The profile shows over 2 million clones, about 90% of them singletons. The sequenced sample was naive CD4+ T cells from PBMCs. Subset of the sample: CD45RA+ positively selected. The sequence was collected from a man aged 18 to 29 in good health. Some clones in this sample may be carry-over from other donors' samples. J is TRBJ2-7 and V is TRBV30, with 16 positions matching TRBD2. DNA for the CDR3: TGTGCCTGGAGCGAGGGACTAGCGGGAGGGTACGAGCAGTACTTC. Translation gives CAWSEGLAGGYEQYF.